A single sample gave rise to the 26 T cell receptor beta chains below, sequenced in a study of cytomegalovirus exposure and HLA in healthy donors. The PCR employed 60 Vbeta primers together with 13 Jbeta primers. Profiling relied on immunoSEQ multiplex PCR, and the TCRdb table lists in-frame clones only, not all of them. The sample yields over 150,000 clones, roughly two thirds seen once. The sample was PBMCs. All receptors derive from a woman aged 18-29 years in good health and CMV-seropositive.

DNA for the CDR3: TGTGCCAGCACCTATGCTAGCGGGGGGGCTATCTCCTACAATGAGCAGTTCTTC. This sequence encodes CASTYASGGAISYNEQFF. The V and J genes are TRBV27 and TRBJ2-1; 12 bases line up with TRBD2. The ends lost 7 bases at V and 0 bases at J; junction bases unmatched: 10. This CDR3 has 18 amino acids. Looked up from germline, CDR1 is MNHEY and CDR2 is SMNVEV (reference sequence).

V gene TRBV2 combines with J gene TRBJ1-3; TRBD1 matches at 9 bases. The CDR3 contains 16 residues. V was clipped by 5 bases and J by 5 bases; unmatched bases: 10. Germline loops: CDR1 SNHLY, CDR2 FYNNEI. This CDR3 reads CASSFPWTGERNTIYF. The CDR3 nucleotides read TGTGCCAGCAGTTTTCCATGGACAGGGGAAAGAAACACCATATATTTT.

The chain has TRBV5-6 and TRBJ2-1; D is perhaps TRBD2 (5 bases). From germline, CDR1 is SGHDT and CDR2 YYEEEE. The CDR3 has 12 amino acids. V lost 2 bases, J lost 12 bases, and 12 bases lay in between. The CDR3 nucleotides read TGTGCCAGCAGCTTCACACTAGGGAGGCAGTTCTTC. It yields the protein CASSFTLGRQFF.

This clone was observed a single time. This chain connects TRBV27 to TRBJ2-3; tentatively, D is TRBD1 (6 bases). The V end was cut by 6 bases, the J end by 4 bases, with 17 bases between. Germline V lookup: CDR1 MNHEY, CDR2 SMNVEV (reference sequence). The length of the CDR3 is 15 residues. CDR3 sequence (DNA): TGTGCCAGCAGCCAAGGACAGTTTTGGTCAGATACGCAGTATTTT. Residues: CASSQGQFWSDTQYF.

This clone showed up just a few times. J is TRBJ2-5 and V is TRBV7-8, with 10 bases lining up with TRBD1. Germline CDR1 is SGHVS and CDR2 is FQNEAQ. J was trimmed by 4 bases and V by 1 base; bases with no gene match: 3. CDR3 length equals 15 residues. CDR3 DNA: TGTGCCAGCAGCTTAGATGACAGGGGGCGAGAGACCCAGTACTTC. The encoded protein is CASSLDDRGRETQYF.

The chain links TRBV7-6 to TRBJ2-7; weak D call: TRBD1 (6 bases). Germline V CDR1 and CDR2: SGHVS, FNYEAQ. CDR3 length: 14 amino acids. Trimming removed 2 bases from V and 6 bases from J, with 14 bases in between. The CDR3 here is CASSLLGAAGEQYF. Here the CDR3 DNA reads TGTGCCAGCAGCTTACTGGGGGCCGCGGGCGAGCAGTACTTC.

The V gene is TRBV28, the J gene TRBJ1-2; weak D call: TRBD1 (5 bases). V was clipped by 6 bases and J by 13 bases, with 15 bases between them. Looked up from germline, CDR1 is MDHEN and CDR2 is SYDVKM. The CDR3 is 11 residues long. CDR3 sequence (DNA): TGTGCCAGCAGGTCGACAGTAACTTGCACCTTC. As protein: CASRSTVTCTF.

V gene TRBV4-2 combines with J gene TRBJ2-1, with 14 bases matching TRBD2. Germline CDR1 LGHNA, CDR2 YNFKEQ. There are 17 residues in the CDR3. J was trimmed by 10 bases and V by 1 base; bases with no gene match: 9. The CDR3: CASSQGTGTSGGPEQFF. The CDR3 region has the DNA TGTGCCAGCAGCCAAGGCACCGGGACTAGCGGGGGTCCGGAGCAGTTCTTC.

The chain combines TRBV5-1 with TRBJ1-2, with 10 bases fitting TRBD1. V was pared by 4 bases and J by 6 bases, with 21 bases of the junction left unmatched. The CDR3 spans 19 residues. Per the germline V gene, CDR1 is SGHRS and CDR2 is YFSETQ. CDR3 sequence: CASSVEGPPWTGGRNGYTF. The CDR3 nucleotides are TGCGCCAGCAGCGTGGAAGGTCCTCCGTGGACAGGGGGTCGGAATGGCTACACCTTC.

The V gene is TRBV7-2, the J gene TRBJ1-2; D is possibly TRBD1 (6 bases). Deletions cut 2 bases from V and 7 bases from J, with 8 bases between. Germline lookup yields CDR1 SGHTA and CDR2 FQGNSA. The CDR3 length is 12 residues. The CDR3 region has the DNA TGTGCCAGCAGCTTACAAGGGGGTGGCTACACCTTC. Encoded protein: CASSLQGGGYTF.

The genes are TRBV9 and TRBJ2-7; D uncertain. From germline, CDR1 is SGDLS and CDR2 YYNGEE. Trimming pared 0 bases from V and 3 bases from J, leaving 7 bases between. This CDR3 comprises 13 residues. The CDR3 coding sequence is TGTGCCAGCAGCGTAGACAGTTACTACGAGCAGTACTTC. Translation: CASSVDSYYEQYF.

In the case of this clone: The sample contains more than one DNA sequence encoding this CDR3. The chain recombines TRBV2 with TRBJ2-3, with D perhaps matching TRBD1 (6 bases). V shed 5 bases and J shed 0 bases, with 9 bases lying between them. Germline CDR1 is SNHLY and CDR2 is FYNNEI. The CDR3 covers 14 residues. The CDR3 bases are TGTGCCAGCAGTTCACAGGGTAGCACAGATACGCAGTATTTT. Residues: CASSSQGSTDTQYF.

V gene TRBV18 combines with J gene TRBJ2-7; D gene unclear. Germline V lookup: CDR1 KGHSH, CDR2 LQKENI. The V and J ends lost 5 bases and 4 bases respectively, with 18 bases between them. CDR3 length: 15 amino acids. The CDR3 DNA sequence: TGTGCCAGCTCATCCCGTGATTCTCCCGGGTACGAGCAGTACTTC. Translating it yields CASSSRDSPGYEQYF.

The chain recombines TRBV5-1 with TRBJ2-3; 8 bases line up with TRBD1. The CDR3 consists of 15 residues. Trimming cost V 1 base and J 1 base; bases outside gene matches: 2. The germline gives CDR1 SGHRS, CDR2 YFSETQ. The CDR3 bases are TGCGCCAGCAGCTTGCAGGGGGCTGGCACAGATACGCAGTATTTT. Amino acids: CASSLQGAGTDTQYF.

The J gene is TRBJ2-7, the V gene TRBV7-2; 9 bases are a match to TRBD1. The trim removed 1 base at V and 6 bases at J, leaving 10 bases unmatched. Germline assignment: CDR1 SGHTA and CDR2 FQGNSA. This CDR3 region has 16 residues. The CDR3 spells CASSLEGVGQGAEQYF. The CDR3 DNA follows: TGTGCCAGCAGCTTAGAGGGCGTGGGACAGGGTGCCGAGCAGTACTTC.

The V and J genes are TRBV7-3 and TRBJ2-5; 7 bases match TRBD2. Looked up from germline, CDR1 is SGHTA and CDR2 is FQGTGA. This CDR3 has 15 residues. V dropped 1 base and J dropped 1; count of bases not matched to a gene: 3. CDR3 protein: CASSLIPGGQETQYF. CDR3 DNA sequence: TGTGCCAGCAGCTTAATCCCGGGGGGCCAAGAGACCCAGTACTTC.

This chain uses TRBV5-1 with TRBJ2-7; D is unresolved. Germline V gene sequence: CDR1 SGHRS, CDR2 YFSETQ. Trimming removed 3 bases at V and 5 bases at J, with 15 bases between. The CDR3 runs 14 residues. The CDR3 DNA reads TGCGCCAGCAGCTCAATGGTAGCATACAACGAGCAGTACTTC. Protein: CASSSMVAYNEQYF.

The V gene is TRBV7-9, the J gene TRBJ1-5, with D possibly matching TRBD1 (6 bases). CDR1 SEHNR and CDR2 FQNEAQ come from the germline V gene (reference sequence). The CDR3 is made up of 16 amino acids. Trimming took 1 base from V and 6 from J, leaving 16 bases between them. CDR3 bases: TGTGCCAGCAGCTTAGACGTAGGGGGGGAGGTTCAGCCCCAGCATTTT. Protein: CASSLDVGGEVQPQHF.

The chain joins TRBV18 to TRBJ2-5; D not certain. V lost 2 bases and J 2 bases, leaving 15 bases between the germline ends. This CDR3 is 16 amino acids long. Germline CDR1 KGHSH, CDR2 LQKENI. CDR3 coding DNA: TGTGCCAGCTCACCAGTGGGCAGCAGAACTCAAGAGACCCAGTACTTC. This translates into CASSPVGSRTQETQYF. The whole variable domain, remainder taken from reference TRBV18 and TRBJ2-5, is NAGVMQNPRHLVRRRGQEARLRCSPMKGHSHVYWYRQLPEEGLKFMVYLQKENIIDESGMPKERFSAEFPKEGPSILRIQQVVRGDSAAYFCASSPVGSRTQETQYFGPGTRLLVL.

J is TRBJ1-1 and V is TRBV18, with 7 nucleotides matching TRBD1. Trimming removed 3 bases from V and 0 bases from J; junction bases left unmatched: 4. The V gene's germline CDR1 is KGHSH and CDR2 LQKENI. The CDR3 has 15 amino acids. CDR3 residues: CASSPLQGLNTEAFF. In DNA, the CDR3 is TGTGCCAGCTCACCGCTACAGGGGTTGAACACTGAAGCTTTCTTT.

This sequence joins TRBV4-1 and TRBJ2-3; D is possibly TRBD2 (5 bases). Trimming pared 0 bases from V and 4 bases from J, leaving 11 bases between. The CDR3 contains 15 residues. Germline V gene lookup returns CDR1 MGHRA and CDR2 YSYEKL. CDR3 loop: CASSQEYVRADTQYF. CDR3 nucleotide sequence: TGCGCCAGCAGCCAAGAATACGTGAGGGCAGATACGCAGTATTTT.

The CDR3 DNA reads as TGTGCCTGGAGTGTTGGCCGACAGTCGCAGTACTTC. Its protein product is CAWSVGRQSQYF. This chain uses TRBV30 with TRBJ2-7; TRBD1 is a possible D gene (5 bases). V shed 0 bases and J shed 9 bases, with 12 bases lying between them. The V gene's germline CDR1 is GTSNPN and CDR2 SVGIG (reference sequence). The CDR3 has 12 amino acids.

V gene TRBV9 combines with J gene TRBJ2-5, with 8 bases identical to TRBD2. With 4 bases clipped from V and 5 bases from J, the junction kept 7 bases outside the gene matches. Germline V CDR1 and CDR2: SGDLS, YYNGEE. The CDR3 consists of 14 residues. CDR3 in amino acids: CASSPGLAFETQYF. For the CDR3, the DNA is TGTGCCAGCAGCCCCGGACTAGCTTTTGAGACCCAGTACTTC.

The rearrangement links TRBV6-5 to TRBJ1-4; D gene unclear. Per the germline V gene, CDR1 is MNHEY and CDR2 is SVGAGI. V was cut by 0 bases and J by 4 bases, with 6 bases left in between. The CDR3 has 14 residues. The CDR3 DNA sequence: TGTGCCAGCAGTTACTCCGTATTTAATGAAAAACTGTTTTTT. Protein product: CASSYSVFNEKLFF.

A few counts support this clone. The sample contains more than one DNA sequence encoding this CDR3. The gene calls are TRBV5-4 and TRBJ2-7; D is unresolved. Trimming left V 2 bases short and J 2 bases short, with 8 bases between. The CDR3 totals 13 residues. The V gene's germline CDR1 is SGHNT and CDR2 YYREEE (reference sequence). CDR3 coding DNA: TGTGCCAGCAGCTTAATGGGCCCCTACGAGCAGTACTTC. Amino acids: CASSLMGPYEQYF.

The chain couples TRBV7-2 to TRBJ1-6; 8 bases match TRBD1. From germline, CDR1 is SGHTA and CDR2 FQGNSA. V was clipped by 3 bases and J by 7 bases; unmatched bases: 8. The CDR3 totals 16 residues. The CDR3: CASSFPPRDRNSPLHF. In DNA, the CDR3 is TGTGCCAGCAGCTTCCCTCCGCGGGACAGGAATTCACCCCTCCACTTT.